These T cell receptor beta chains were read from a single sample in a study of PD-1 blockade in classical Hodgkin lymphoma. The method was immunoSEQ multiplex PCR; TCRdb's version includes in-frame clones alone and lacks a portion of them. The sample has 90,000 to 130,000 clones, 89% seen once. The sequencing here drew on peripheral blood mononuclear cells (PBMCs), taken before the second cycle of nivolumab. These receptors were collected from a human donor with classical Hodgkin lymphoma. CDR3s include the opening cysteine and the closing phenylalanine or tryptophan. A D gene is named only where the DNA matches it firmly. Rows may omit the clone size; those that give it use once, few, many or a size class.

11	TRBV30	-	-	TRBJ2-3	CAWSVGDTQYF	TGCGCCTGGAGTGTTGGGGATACGCAGTATTTT
15	TRBV2	TRBD2	-	TRBJ2-1	CASSEASGRANEQFF	TGTGCCAGCAGTGAAGCGAGCGGGAGGGCCAACGAGCAGTTCTTC
14	TRBV6-4	-	few	TRBJ2-3	CASSDDHSTDTQYF	TGTGCCAGCAGTGACGATCACTCCACAGATACGCAGTATTTT
15	TRBV6-1	TRBD1	-	TRBJ2-1	CASSDTGTGGFEQFF	TGTGCCAGCAGTGACACCGGGACAGGGGGTTTTGAGCAGTTCTTC
16	TRBV15	-	few	TRBJ2-3	CATSGLGVGAGDTQYF	TGTGCCACCAGCGGCCTGGGGGTCGGGGCAGGCGATACGCAGTATTTT
12	TRBV7-9	-	-	TRBJ1-1	CASSNHRVEAFF	TGTGCCAGCAGCAACCACAGGGTTGAAGCTTTCTTT
12	TRBV7-9	-	few	TRBJ2-7	CASSPHTYEQYF	TGTGCCAGCAGCCCCCACACCTACGAGCAGTACTTC
17	TRBV4-2	TRBD2	-	TRBJ2-3	CASSQGVAGSLTDTQYF	TGTGCCAGCAGCCAAGGGGTAGCGGGATCTCTTACAGATACGCAGTATTTT
18	TRBV4-3	TRBD2	-	TRBJ2-1	CASSLSGASGVLGLEQFF	TGCGCCAGCAGCCTCTCCGGGGCTAGCGGGGTTCTTGGTCTTGAGCAGTTCTTC
14	TRBV19	-	-	TRBJ2-2	CASSPLRGAGELFF	TGTGCCAGTAGTCCTCTCAGAGGGGCCGGGGAGCTGTTTTTT